This T cell receptor (beta chain) was captured by sequencing in a study of human T cells and chemical hapten exposure. TCRdb re-called the RACE reads with MiXCR, one entry per CDR3 protein. Among some 90,000 distinct CDR3 sequences, about 10% were seen once, and the ten largest hold about 3%. V shed 6 bases and J shed 0 bases, with 11 bases lying between them. CDR3 size: 13 residues. Germline CDR1 reads DFQATT; CDR2 reads SNEGSKA (reference sequence). Specified time point: healthy volunteer bleed at 2 weeks. Researchers extracted total RNA from unfractionated whole blood. This clonotype showed up just a few times.

The sequencing input was whole blood. This sequence was found in a female donor in good health. Some clones in this sample may be carry-over from other donors' samples. V and J are TRBV20-1 and TRBJ1-1; possibly TRBD1 for D (5 bases). CDR3 in amino acids: CSADRGMNTEAFF. The CDR3 coding sequence is TGCAGTGCCGACCGGGGGATGAACACTGAAGCTTTCTTT.